This T cell receptor beta chain was recorded in a study of shared clonotypes between healthy human individuals. For this clone: This sample also contains other DNA sequences that code for the same CDR3.

Clones were read by immunoSEQ multiplex PCR, and TCRdb kept only the in-frame ones, dropping some. The sample lists 2,100,000 or so clones, approximately 95% occurring once. Input material: naive CD4+ T cells sorted from blood. The subset denotes: CD45RA+ positively selected. This receptor was identified in a man in his late teens or twenties in good health.

CDR3 amino acids: CAWSGGGSNQPQHF. The CDR3 DNA is TGTGCCTGGAGTGGTGGGGGTAGCAATCAGCCCCAGCATTTT. This sequence joins TRBV30 and TRBJ1-5, with D maybe TRBD1 (5 bases). Germline assignment: CDR1 GTSNPN and CDR2 SVGIG (reference sequence). V lost 1 base and J 0 bases, leaving 7 bases between the germline ends. The length of the CDR3 is 14 residues.